The rows below give T cell receptor beta chains drawn from one sample of a study of STAT5B mutations in CD4+ large granular lymphocyte leukemia. Sequencing was performed with immunoSEQ multiplex PCR; in TCRdb, only in-frame clones are kept and a portion is missing. The sample carries about 21,000 clones, approximately 75% recorded once. The specimen sequenced was CD4+ T cells from blood buffy coats. Source of these receptors: a human donor in good health. CDR3s include the opening cysteine and the closing phenylalanine or tryptophan. The order of the fields is CDR3 protein, CDR3 DNA, J gene, V gene, D gene, clone size. D genes are given only for firm matches. Only part of the rows carry a size: once, few, many, or a class if the clone is expanded.

CASSSSQGKRDQPQHF	TGTGCCAGCAGCTCCTCACAGGGCAAGAGGGATCAGCCCCAGCATTTT	TRBJ1-5	TRBV7-9	.	.
CASSPGNDGTEAFF	TGTGCCAGCAGCCCCGGAAATGACGGAACTGAAGCTTTCTTT	TRBJ1-1	TRBV11-3	.	.
CASSLGAGNTEAFF	TGTGCCAGTAGTTTGGGTGCCGGGAACACTGAAGCTTTCTTT	TRBJ1-1	TRBV19	.	few
CASSLEAGDYGYTF	TGTGCCAGCAGCTTAGAAGCTGGGGACTATGGCTACACCTTC	TRBJ1-2	TRBV11-3	.	.
CASSLGQGAKEQYF	TGCGCCAGCAGCCTTGGACAGGGGGCTAAAGAGCAGTACTTC	TRBJ2-7	TRBV5-1	TRBD1	.
CAISSRTIEGEYF	TGTGCCATCAGTTCCAGGACTATCGAGGGGGAGTACTTC	TRBJ2-7	TRBV10-3	.	.
CASSLVGSNEKLFF	TGTGCCAGCAGCTTGGTGGGGTCTAATGAAAAACTGTTTTTT	TRBJ1-4	TRBV5-5	.	once
CASSPGLAGLGTDTQYF	TGTGCCAGCAGCCCCGGACTAGCGGGTTTAGGGACAGATACGCAGTATTTT	TRBJ2-3	TRBV5-4	TRBD2	.
CASSLAITRATGNTIYF	TGTGCCAGCAGCTTAGCGATCACCAGGGCGACTGGAAACACCATATATTTT	TRBJ1-3	TRBV11-1	.	.
CATRRDSENQPQHF	TGTGCCACCCGCCGGGACAGCGAAAATCAGCCCCAGCATTTT	TRBJ1-5	TRBV2	TRBD1	few
CASSWGLPSGNGYTF	TGTGCCAGCAGCTGGGGCTTGCCCTCTGGGAATGGCTACACCTTC	TRBJ1-2	TRBV5-4	.	.
CASTAGGAGEKLFF	TGTGCCAGCACGGCAGGGGGCGCGGGGGAAAAACTGTTTTTT	TRBJ1-4	TRBV28	TRBD1	.
CASSLGQQTQYF	TGTGCCAGCAGCTTAGGGCAACAGACGCAGTATTTT	TRBJ2-3	TRBV7-9	.	.
CASRGTVNTGELFF	TGTGCCAGCAGGGGTACCGTTAACACCGGGGAGCTGTTTTTT	TRBJ2-2	TRBV28	.	once
CASSALTRYNEQFF	TGCGCCAGCAGCGCACTCACCCGGTACAATGAGCAGTTCTTC	TRBJ2-1	TRBV10-2	.	once
CASSSMTSAMYNEQFF	TGTGCCAGCAGTAGTATGACTAGCGCAATGTACAATGAGCAGTTCTTC	TRBJ2-1	TRBV28	TRBD2	.
CASSLADRRYF	TGTGCCAGCAGCTTGGCGGACAGGAGGTACTTC	TRBJ2-4	TRBV5-5	TRBD1	.
CASSLVGSTATGELFF	TGTGCCAGCAGCTTAGTGGGATCGACGGCCACCGGGGAGCTGTTTTTT	TRBJ2-2	TRBV7-9	.	.
CASSKECRLQETQYF	TGTGCCAGCAGCAAAGAGTGTCGGCTCCAAGAGACCCAGTACTTC	TRBJ2-5	TRBV21-1	.	.
CASSPDRQGAGNEQFF	TGCGCCAGCAGCCCTGATAGGCAGGGGGCGGGGAATGAGCAGTTCTTC	TRBJ2-1	TRBV5-1	TRBD1	.
CASSDGQAYTDTQYF	TGTGCCAGCAGTGATGGACAGGCTTACACAGATACGCAGTATTTT	TRBJ2-3	TRBV6-1	TRBD1	few
CASSQDGTGYGGELFF	TGTGCCAGCAGCCAAGACGGGACAGGGTACGGCGGGGAGCTGTTTTTT	TRBJ2-2	TRBV4-2	TRBD1	.